This T cell receptor beta chain was sequenced during a study of blood T cell repertoires in COVID-19. Study information: T cells, B-cell-depleted T cells, or PBMCs provided the cDNA or gDNA that served as material.

The CDR3 runs 14 residues. The germline CDR1 and CDR2 sequences are ENHRY and SYGVKD. Trimming removed 10 bases from V and 0 bases from J, with 13 bases in between. Original handling: Estimation of nucleated cell counts relied on the amplification of reference gene primers. The protocol was immunoSEQ multiplex PCR, while the TCRdb copy is restricted to in-frame clones and leaves out a portion. V and J calls and clone size are copied from that table; D and trimming were computed from the DNA. The sample has more than 110,000 clones, 75% to 90% seen once. The J gene is TRBJ1-5, the V gene TRBV10-3; D is unresolved. Sequencing used peripheral blood. This TCR was sampled from a woman of 80 years or more with acute or convalescent COVID-19. The CDR3 nucleotides read TGTGCCACCCGGGGTTTCAATAGCAATCAGCCCCAGCATTTT. Protein product: CATRGFNSNQPQHF.